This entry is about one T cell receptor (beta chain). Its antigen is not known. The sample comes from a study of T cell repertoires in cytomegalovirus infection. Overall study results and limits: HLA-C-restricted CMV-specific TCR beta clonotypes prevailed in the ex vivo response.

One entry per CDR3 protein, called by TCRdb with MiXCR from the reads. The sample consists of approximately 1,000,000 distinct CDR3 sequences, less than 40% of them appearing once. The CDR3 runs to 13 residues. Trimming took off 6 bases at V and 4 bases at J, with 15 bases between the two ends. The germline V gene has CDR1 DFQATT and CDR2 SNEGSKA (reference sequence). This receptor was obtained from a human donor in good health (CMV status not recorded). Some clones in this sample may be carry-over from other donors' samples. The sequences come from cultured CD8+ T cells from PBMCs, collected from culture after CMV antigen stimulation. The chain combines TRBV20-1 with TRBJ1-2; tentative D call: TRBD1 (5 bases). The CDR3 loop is CSAPPGTVYGYTF. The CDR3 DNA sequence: TGCAGTGCCCCACCCGGGACCGTCTATGGCTACACCTTC.